A single sample gave rise to the 26 T cell receptor beta chains below, sequenced in a study of blood T cell repertoires in COVID-19. Using immunoSEQ multiplex PCR, the repertoire was profiled, and TCRdb retains in-frame clones only, with some absent. This table holds over 90,000 clones, 87% found once. What was sequenced was peripheral blood. All receptors derive from a man aged 45-60 years with active COVID-19.

The V gene is TRBV4-1, the J gene TRBJ1-4; 7 bases fit TRBD1. Unmatched junction bases numbered 9, after V lost 0 bases and J lost 8 bases. This CDR3 region has 16 residues. Germline V lookup: CDR1 MGHRA, CDR2 YSYEKL. CDR3 amino acids: CASSQDLRGQREKLFF. The CDR3 region has the DNA TGCGCCAGCAGCCAAGATTTGAGGGGGCAGCGGGAAAAACTGTTTTTT.

The chain employs TRBV25-1 and TRBJ2-1; TRBD1 agrees at 7 bases. The CDR3 spans 15 residues. CDR1 is MGHDK, CDR2 SYGVNS, per germline. Germline trimming cut 3 bases from V and 5 bases from J; bases unmatched to any gene: 7. CDR3: CASSELGGPHNEQFF. CDR3 bases: TGTGCCAGCAGTGAGTTAGGGGGCCCCCACAATGAGCAGTTCTTC.

The chain joins TRBV7-2 to TRBJ2-2; 8 bases align to TRBD2. The trim removed 8 bases at V and 4 bases at J, leaving 6 bases unmatched. CDR1 is SGHTA, CDR2 FQGNSA, per germline. CDR3 length: 14 residues. The CDR3 sequence: CASGKAGATGELFF. The CDR3 nucleotides are TGTGCCAGCGGAAAAGCGGGGGCCACCGGGGAGCTGTTTTTT.

The chain combines TRBV5-5 with TRBJ2-7; D is ambiguous. The germline CDR1 and CDR2 sequences are SGHKS and YYEKEE (reference sequence). The CDR3 spans 13 residues. V was shortened by 0 bases and J by 6 bases, with 10 bases between the two germline ends. In DNA, the CDR3 is TGTGCCAGCAGCTTGGAAATCCTCCTCGAGCAGTACTTC. Its protein is CASSLEILLEQYF.

The chain combines TRBV19 with TRBJ2-2; 8 bases match TRBD1. The V and J ends lost 7 bases and 8 bases, in that order; junction bases with no gene match: 15. This CDR3 region has 16 residues. Germline V lookup: CDR1 LNHDA, CDR2 SQIVND (reference sequence). CDR3 nucleotide sequence: TGTGCCAGTACCAACGACAGGGGCTCTCGTCGTGGGGAGCTGTTTTTT. Translating gives CASTNDRGSRRGELFF.

In nucleotides, the CDR3 is TGTGCCATCAGTGTTTCACAGGGGAACACCGGGGAGCTGTTTTTT. Translation: CAISVSQGNTGELFF. The genes are TRBV10-3 and TRBJ2-2, with D possibly TRBD1 on 6 matching bases. CDR3 length: 15 residues. Germline loops: CDR1 ENHRY, CDR2 SYGVKD. Trimming cost V 4 bases and J 1 base, with 10 bases left between them.

This clone was counted between two and nine times. The chain couples TRBV19 to TRBJ1-4, with 8 nucleotides matching TRBD1. Germline values: CDR1 LNHDA, CDR2 SQIVND (reference sequence). Losses at the gene ends were 5 bases for V and 3 bases for J; bases not matched to a gene: 2. The CDR3 sequence is 14 residues long. CDR3 in DNA: TGTGCCAGTAGTCCGACAGGGGCTAATGAAAAACTGTTTTTT. Translated, it gives CASSPTGANEKLFF.

The chain has TRBV19 and TRBJ2-5; TRBD1 matches 7 bases. CDR1 is LNHDA, CDR2 SQIVND, per germline (reference sequence). The length of the CDR3 is 13 residues. Germline trimming cut 7 bases from V and 2 bases from J; bases unmatched to any gene: 4. The CDR3 reads CASTPTGQETQYF. The CDR3 DNA follows: TGTGCCAGTACTCCGACAGGGCAAGAGACCCAGTACTTC.

The sample holds a few counts of this clone. The junction does not match germline at one end; this may be a read error. The rearrangement uses TRBV7-7 and TRBJ2-1; 8 nucleotides align to TRBD2. This CDR3 is 16 amino acids long. Per germline, CDR1 SSHAT and CDR2 FNYEAQ (reference sequence). The CDR3 sequence is CASSLTRTSIYNEQFF. As DNA, the CDR3 is TGTGCTAGCAGCTTAACCCGGACTAGCATCTACAATGAGCAGTTCTTC.

This clone occurred a few times. V gene TRBV7-9 combines with J gene TRBJ2-7; the D gene is possibly TRBD1 (6 bases). Germline CDR1 SEHNR, CDR2 FQNEAQ (reference sequence). The V end was cut by 1 base, the J end by 4 bases, with 11 bases between. CDR3 length equals 14 residues. DNA for the CDR3: TGTGCCAGCAGCTTAGGAGGGACAAAGTACGAGCAGTACTTC. It is translated as CASSLGGTKYEQYF.

The genes are TRBV20-1 and TRBJ2-1; D is undetermined. The germline CDR1 and CDR2 sequences are DFQATT and SNEGSKA (reference sequence). Trimming removed 5 bases from V and 10 bases from J, with 12 bases in between. This CDR3 region has 11 residues. CDR3: CSALSPPEQFF. Here the CDR3 DNA reads TGCAGTGCTCTGAGTCCACCGGAGCAGTTCTTC.

This rearrangement joins TRBV7-9 to TRBJ2-5, with a possible D match to TRBD2 (6 bases). The germline V gene encodes CDR1 SEHNR and CDR2 FQNEAQ (reference sequence). V gave up 5 bases and J gave up 8 bases, with 18 bases separating them. CDR3 size: 14 residues. For the CDR3, the DNA is TGTGCCAGCAGCCCCATCGGGGGACCCAGTACCCAGTACTTC. This encodes CASSPIGGPSTQYF.

This clone has just one count. V is TRBV19 and J is TRBJ1-2; D is possibly TRBD1 (5 bases). CDR1 LNHDA and CDR2 SQIVND come from the germline V gene (reference sequence). V lost 6 bases and J 2 bases, leaving 19 bases between the germline ends. The CDR3 sequence is 16 residues long. CDR3 region: CASRSGGAEGNYGYTF. CDR3 nucleotides: TGTGCCAGTAGGTCCGGCGGGGCGGAGGGAAACTATGGCTACACCTTC.

This chain joins TRBV19 and TRBJ1-1; D possibly corresponds to TRBD1 (6 bases). Trimming took 6 bases from V and 8 from J, leaving 13 bases between them. Germline values: CDR1 LNHDA, CDR2 SQIVND (reference sequence). This CDR3 is 12 amino acids long. The CDR3 DNA sequence: TGTGCCAGTAGCCCACAGGGCTCAGAAGCTTTCTTT. Encoded protein: CASSPQGSEAFF.

The V call is TRBV19, the J call TRBJ1-1; perhaps TRBD1 as D (6 bases). Germline CDR1 and CDR2: LNHDA and SQIVND (reference sequence). The CDR3 is made up of 14 amino acids. Trimming stripped 6 bases from V and 4 bases from J, with 15 bases between. CDR3 amino acids: CASSIHPRGTEAFF. Here the CDR3 DNA reads TGTGCCAGTAGCATTCACCCCAGGGGCACTGAAGCTTTCTTT.

For the CDR3, the DNA is TGTGCCAGCAGTTACTCGTTCGGTACAGGCGCCAAGGCTTTCTTT. Its translation is CASSYSFGTGAKAFF. V is TRBV6-5 and J is TRBJ1-1, with D possibly being TRBD1 (5 bases). With 0 bases removed from V and 11 bases from J, the gap between germline ends came to 19 bases. The germline V gene has CDR1 MNHEY and CDR2 SVGAGI. The CDR3 spans 15 residues.

This clone was seen once. The rearrangement joins TRBV5-1 to TRBJ1-6; 9 bases line up with TRBD1. The junction had 8 bases not matched to a gene; V was cut back by 2 bases and J by 5 bases. Germline CDR1 is SGHRS and CDR2 is YFSETQ. The CDR3 runs to 17 residues. This chain's CDR3 is CASSLLQQGANNSPLHF. CDR3 DNA: TGCGCCAGCAGCTTACTACAACAGGGGGCTAATAATTCACCCCTCCACTTT.

The rearrangement links TRBV23-1 to TRBJ1-4, with a tentative D call TRBD1 (6 bases). TRBV23-1 is marked as an open reading frame, function uncertain. Trimming cost V 0 bases and J 8 bases, with 16 bases left between them. CDR3 length equals 16 residues. The CDR3 protein is CASSQSGGPKGEKLFF. DNA of the CDR3: TGCGCCAGCAGTCAATCTGGGGGCCCTAAAGGGGAAAAACTGTTTTTT.

The J gene is TRBJ2-1, the V gene TRBV21-1; the D call of TRBD1 is as the table states it, not checked on the DNA. TRBV21-1 is shown as a pseudogene. This CDR3 region has 21 residues. CDR3 loop: CASSNNKEGQGGGCSYNEQFF. DNA of the CDR3: TGTGCCAGCAGCAACAACAAAGAGGGACAGGGTGGGGGATGCTCCTACAATGAGCAGTTCTTC.

V gene TRBV25-1 combines with J gene TRBJ1-4, with D uncertain. CDR3 length: 13 residues. V was shortened by 4 bases and J by 6 bases, with 9 bases between the two germline ends. CDR1 is MGHDK and CDR2 is SYGVNS in the germline V gene. The CDR3 nucleotides are TGTGCCAGCAGTGTGCCCGGGGATGAAAAACTGTTTTTT. This codes for CASSVPGDEKLFF.

The chain uses TRBV30 and TRBJ1-5, with a tentative D call TRBD1 (5 bases). Germline values: CDR1 GTSNPN, CDR2 SVGIG (reference sequence). With 2 bases removed from V and 2 bases from J, the gap between germline ends came to 13 bases. There are 15 residues in the CDR3. DNA for the CDR3: TGTGCCTGGAGTTTAAAAGGGGCGCGCAATCAGCCCCAGCATTTT. It is translated as CAWSLKGARNQPQHF.

V and J are TRBV11-2 and TRBJ1-1, with 7 bases lining up with TRBD1. With V trimmed by 3 bases and J by 1 base, 2 bases remained unmatched. The CDR3 runs to 14 residues. Germline assignment: CDR1 SGHAT and CDR2 FQNNGV. CDR3 sequence: CASSFDRENTEAFF. The DNA of the CDR3 is TGTGCCAGCAGCTTCGACAGGGAGAACACTGAAGCTTTCTTT.

V is TRBV5-8 and J is TRBJ1-6, with TRBD1 matching 8 bases. The germline CDR1 and CDR2 sequences are SGHTS and YDEGEE. V shed 2 bases and J 9 bases; nucleotides not matched to a gene: 7. There are 15 residues in the CDR3. The CDR3 loop reads CASSFQGASSSPLHF. Written as DNA, the CDR3 is TGTGCCAGCAGCTTCCAGGGGGCCTCGAGTTCACCCCTCCACTTT.

This clone appeared a few times. This chain links TRBV7-2 with TRBJ2-2; 9 nucleotides agree with TRBD1. Germline trimming cut 3 bases from V and 4 bases from J; bases unmatched to any gene: 3. The length of the CDR3 is 15 residues. Germline CDR1 and CDR2: SGHTA and FQGNSA. The CDR3 loop reads CASSFTGGTTGELFF. For the CDR3, the DNA is TGTGCCAGCAGCTTTACAGGGGGCACCACCGGGGAGCTGTTTTTT.

The rearrangement links TRBV7-3 to TRBJ2-3; 9 nucleotides match TRBD2. The CDR3 runs 17 residues. V trimming: 0 bases; J trimming: 8 bases; junction bases outside the gene matches: 12. CDR1 SGHTA and CDR2 FQGTGA come from the germline V gene. The chain's CDR3 is CASSLTGSGGTTPTQYF. Here the CDR3 DNA reads TGTGCCAGCAGCTTAACGGGTAGCGGGGGAACGACCCCTACGCAGTATTTT.

The V call is TRBV10-3, the J call TRBJ2-1, with 7 positions matching TRBD1. V lost 6 bases to trimming and J lost 8 bases; unmatched junction nucleotides: 10. CDR3 size: 14 residues. Germline loops: CDR1 ENHRY, CDR2 SYGVKD. The CDR3 nucleotides read TGTGCCATCAGAGGGGACAGAGACGGGGATGAGCAGTTCTTC. Translated, it gives CAIRGDRDGDEQFF.